Following are 18 T cell receptor beta chains from one sample sequenced in a study of post-analysis software for immune sequencing data (dated by TCRdb to between 2014 and 2017). Overall study results and their limits: Significantly higher frequencies in patients than in controls were found for roughly 5 TRBV segments, including TRBV5-6, TRBV5-1 and TRBV20-1.

Library preparation was by PCR. TCRdb lists the instrument as Illumina HiSeq 2500. Unique molecular identifiers were incorporated into TCR beta cDNA libraries to reduce PCR and sequencing biases. Using fastp trimming at Q25 and MiXCR clonotype assembly, TCRdb reanalyzed the public sequencing data and kept in-frame beta chains. Rows are combined by CDR3 protein, so each entry shows the most common genes and DNA. Counted in this sample were around 500,000 distinct CDR3 sequences; approximately 34% of them appeared once. The top ten hold 6% of the sample. Which antigens these TCRs recognize remains unknown. What was sequenced was blood. These receptors came from a girl aged 2 to 17 with multiple sclerosis.

In its sample, this clonotype was seen a few times. This chain links TRBV3-1 with TRBJ2-5; weak D call: TRBD2 (6 bases). Germline lookup yields CDR1 LGHDT and CDR2 YNNKEL (reference sequence). V was shortened by 6 bases and J by 5 bases, with 19 bases between the two germline ends. The CDR3 extends over 15 amino acids. The CDR3 loop reads CASRRDSSGAETQYF. Here the CDR3 DNA reads TGTGCCAGCAGACGGGACTCATCGGGAGCGGAGACCCAGTACTTC.

A remark on this clonotype: At one end the junction does not follow the germline gene, possibly because of a read error. This chain uses TRBV9 with TRBJ2-7, with 7 bases lining up with TRBD1. This CDR3 is 17 amino acids long. CDR1 is SGDLS, CDR2 YYNGEE, per germline. The CDR3 loop is CASGVGGGPTSSYEQYF. CDR3 coding DNA: TGTGCCAGCGGCGTAGGGGGCGGACCGACGAGCTCCTACGAGCAGTACTTC.

This chain connects TRBV5-1 to TRBJ1-2, with D maybe TRBD1 (6 bases). This CDR3 region has 12 residues. Looked up from germline, CDR1 is SGHRS and CDR2 is YFSETQ. Deletions cut 6 bases from V and 5 bases from J, with 11 bases between. The CDR3 DNA follows: TGCGCCAGCACCGAGGACAGATATGGCTACACCTTC. Its translation: CASTEDRYGYTF.

The chain couples TRBV20-1 to TRBJ1-1, with 9 bases lining up with TRBD1. Germline values: CDR1 DFQATT, CDR2 SNEGSKA (reference sequence). This CDR3 has 15 residues. With 2 bases clipped from V and 5 bases from J, the junction kept 9 bases outside the gene matches. CDR3 sequence: CSARRSDRGGTEAFF. CDR3 DNA: TGCAGTGCTAGAAGGTCGGACAGGGGAGGGACTGAAGCTTTCTTT.

This clonotype has more than one count but fewer than ten. The rearrangement joins TRBV6-5 to TRBJ2-1; 7 nucleotides match TRBD2. There are 16 residues in the CDR3. CDR1 and CDR2 (germline): MNHEY, SVGAGI. The V and J ends lost 0 bases and 8 bases, in that order; junction bases with no gene match: 10. CDR3 loop: CASSYSPAGKPDEQFF. CDR3 DNA: TGTGCCAGCAGTTACTCGCCAGCGGGGAAACCTGATGAGCAGTTCTTC.

This chain links TRBV28 with TRBJ2-5, with D perhaps assigned TRBD1 or TRBD2 (5 bases each). CDR1 and CDR2 (germline): MDHEN, SYDVKM. Trimming took off 3 bases at V and 5 bases at J, with 19 bases between the two ends. The CDR3 is 16 amino acids. The CDR3 nucleotides are TGTGCCAGCAGTTTCGATGAGGGTGACAGAGGGGAGACCCAGTACTTC. Its translation is CASSFDEGDRGETQYF.

V and J are TRBV28 and TRBJ1-1; no clear D. The germline V and J ends were trimmed by 3 bases and 3 bases, with 14 bases remaining between them. This CDR3 has 15 residues. Germline lookup yields CDR1 MDHEN and CDR2 SYDVKM. CDR3: CASSFSSTSDTEAFF. CDR3 DNA: TGTGCCAGCAGTTTCTCTTCTACCTCAGACACTGAAGCTTTCTTT.

CDR3 DNA sequence: TGCAGTGCTAGAGATCACGGGCACGGCAGAGTCGAGCAGTTCTTC. This encodes CSARDHGHGRVEQFF. This chain connects TRBV20-1 to TRBJ2-1; no definite D call. Germline assignment: CDR1 DFQATT and CDR2 SNEGSKA (reference sequence). Trimming pared 0 bases from V and 10 bases from J, leaving 19 bases between. CDR3 length equals 15 residues.

V gene TRBV20-1 combines with J gene TRBJ1-1; 8 nucleotides agree with TRBD1. CDR1 DFQATT and CDR2 SNEGSKA come from the germline V gene (reference sequence). Losses at the gene ends were 3 bases for V and 5 bases for J; bases not matched to a gene: 5. The CDR3 has 13 amino acids. Here the CDR3 reads CSARMTGETEAFF. The CDR3 DNA sequence: TGCAGTGCTAGGATGACAGGGGAGACTGAAGCTTTCTTT.

This chain uses TRBV7-8 with TRBJ1-1; no clear D gene. The CDR3 loop spans 13 amino acids. Between the trimmed V and J ends, which lost 1 base and 1 base, there was a span of 4 bases. Germline V gene data show CDR1 as SGHVS and CDR2 as FQNEAQ. The CDR3 region is CASSLVQNTEAFF. For the CDR3, the DNA is TGTGCCAGCAGCTTAGTCCAGAACACTGAAGCTTTCTTT.

The V call is TRBV29-1, the J call TRBJ1-1, with a weak D call TRBD1 (6 bases). V was cut by 6 bases and J by 8 bases, with 19 bases left in between. Per germline, CDR1 SQVTM and CDR2 ANQGSEA. The CDR3 runs 13 residues. This chain's CDR3 is CSVTGLRRAEAFF. In nucleotides, the CDR3 is TGCAGCGTAACAGGGCTTCGGAGAGCCGAAGCTTTCTTT.

This clonotype was seen a few times. This rearrangement joins TRBV20-1 to TRBJ1-4; no clear D gene. The CDR3 has 12 amino acids. Germline lookup yields CDR1 DFQATT and CDR2 SNEGSKA (reference sequence). V lost 6 bases to trimming and J lost 5 bases, with 10 bases between them. The CDR3 here is CSAPLGNEKLFF. In DNA, the CDR3 is TGCAGTGCCCCCCTGGGGAATGAAAAACTGTTTTTT.

Regarding this clonotype: This may stem from a read error, because a much larger clone lies one nucleotide away. The chain links TRBV12-3 or TRBV12-4 to TRBJ2-1; TRBD1 matches 11 bases. The J segment lost 6 bases and the V segment lost 6 bases, leaving 4 bases of the junction unmatched. The CDR3 totals 14 residues. CDR3 coding DNA: TGTGCCAGCAGCCGGGACAGGGGGTGCAATGAGCAGTTCTTC. Translation gives CASSRDRGCNEQFF.

The rearrangement uses TRBV6-5 and TRBJ2-1; D gene unclear. CDR3 size: 17 residues. V lost 2 bases and J lost 0, with 14 bases in between. Per germline, CDR1 MNHEY and CDR2 SVGAGI. The CDR3: CASSYALGQSSYNEQFF. CDR3 coding DNA: TGTGCCAGCAGTTACGCTCTAGGCCAGAGCTCCTACAATGAGCAGTTCTTC.

This clonotype was observed a few times. V usage is TRBV14 and J usage is TRBJ2-3, with TRBD2 matching 10 bases. Germline-derived CDR1 and CDR2 are SGHDN and FVKESK. V gave up 6 bases and J gave up 3 bases; unmatched junction bases: 6. The CDR3 runs to 15 residues. CDR3 nucleotide sequence: TGTGCCAGCAGTCAGCGGGGGGGCGTGACAGATACGCAGTATTTT. Translating it yields CASSQRGGVTDTQYF.

This rearrangement joins TRBV5-5 to TRBJ2-1; 7 nucleotides agree with TRBD1. CDR1 and CDR2 from the germline V gene are SGHKS and YYEKEE (reference sequence). Trimming removed 0 bases from V and 5 bases from J; junction bases left unmatched: 5. The CDR3 has 15 residues. DNA of the CDR3: TGTGCCAGCAGCTTGGCCGACAGGGTAGACAATGAGCAGTTCTTC. It encodes CASSLADRVDNEQFF.

The chain couples TRBV27 to TRBJ1-1, with 8 bases identical to TRBD1. The CDR3 totals 15 residues. The junction had 7 bases not matched to a gene; V was cut back by 5 bases and J by 2 bases. CDR1 is MNHEY and CDR2 is SMNVEV in the germline V gene (reference sequence). The CDR3 region has the DNA TGTGCCAGCAGTCTTTTGGGGACAGGCAACACTGAAGCTTTCTTT. Protein product: CASSLLGTGNTEAFF.

As to this clonotype: A junction end diverges from the germline sequence, so it may reflect a read error. The chain employs TRBV7-8 and TRBJ1-1, with D possibly matching TRBD1 (5 bases). The CDR3 length is 14 residues. Germline V gives CDR1 SGHVS, CDR2 FQNEAQ. DNA for the CDR3: TGTGCCAGCAGGCGCGGACAACCGAACACTAAAGCTTTCTTT. Its protein product is CASRRGQPNTKAFF.